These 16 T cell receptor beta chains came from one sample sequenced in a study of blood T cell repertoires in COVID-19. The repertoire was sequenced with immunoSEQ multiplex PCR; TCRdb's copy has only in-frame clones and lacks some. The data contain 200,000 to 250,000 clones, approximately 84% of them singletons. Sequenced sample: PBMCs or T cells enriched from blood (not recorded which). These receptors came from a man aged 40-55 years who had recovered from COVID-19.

CDR3 in amino acids: CASSEGLGTADNEQFF. CDR3 DNA: TGCGCCAGCAGTGAAGGTCTTGGGACAGCTGACAATGAGCAGTTCTTC. V and J are TRBV10-1 and TRBJ2-1; 7 bases are shared with TRBD1. V lost 3 bases to trimming and J lost 5 bases; unmatched junction nucleotides: 10. Germline CDR1 and CDR2: WNHNN and SYGVQD (reference sequence). CDR3 size: 16 residues.

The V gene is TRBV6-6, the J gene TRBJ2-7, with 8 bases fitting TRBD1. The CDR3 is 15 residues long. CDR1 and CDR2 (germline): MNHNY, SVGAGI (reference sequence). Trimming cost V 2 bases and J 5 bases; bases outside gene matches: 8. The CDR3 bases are TGTGCCAGCAGTTACCAAGGTGACAGGGGTGACGAGCAGTACTTC. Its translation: CASSYQGDRGDEQYF.

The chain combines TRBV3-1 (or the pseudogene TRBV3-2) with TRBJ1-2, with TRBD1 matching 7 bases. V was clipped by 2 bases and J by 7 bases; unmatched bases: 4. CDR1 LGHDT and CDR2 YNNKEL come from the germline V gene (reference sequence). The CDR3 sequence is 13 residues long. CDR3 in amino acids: CASSQLTGIGYTF. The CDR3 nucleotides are TGTGCCAGCAGCCAATTGACAGGGATTGGCTACACCTTC.

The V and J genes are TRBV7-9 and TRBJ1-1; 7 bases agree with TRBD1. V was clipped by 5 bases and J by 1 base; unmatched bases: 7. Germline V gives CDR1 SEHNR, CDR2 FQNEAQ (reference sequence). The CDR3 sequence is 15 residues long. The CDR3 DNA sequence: TGTGCCAGCAGCCCCCAGACAGGGTGGAACACTGAAGCTTTCTTT. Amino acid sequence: CASSPQTGWNTEAFF.

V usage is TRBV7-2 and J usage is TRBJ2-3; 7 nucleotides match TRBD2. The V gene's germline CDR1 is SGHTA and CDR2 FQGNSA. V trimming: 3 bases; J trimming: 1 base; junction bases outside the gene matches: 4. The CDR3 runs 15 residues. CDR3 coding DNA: TGTGCCAGCAGCTTTAGCGGGCCGGGCACAGATACGCAGTATTTT. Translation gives CASSFSGPGTDTQYF.

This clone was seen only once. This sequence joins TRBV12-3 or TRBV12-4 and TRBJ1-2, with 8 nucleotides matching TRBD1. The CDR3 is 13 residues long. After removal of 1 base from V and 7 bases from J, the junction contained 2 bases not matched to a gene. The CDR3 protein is CASSLEQGVGYTF. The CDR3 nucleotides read TGTGCCAGCAGTTTAGAACAGGGGGTTGGCTACACCTTC.

CDR3: CASSLGLAGGEQYF. In DNA, the CDR3 is TGTGCCAGCAGCTTGGGACTAGCAGGAGGCGAGCAGTACTTC. This chain joins TRBV5-6 and TRBJ2-7, with 7 nucleotides matching TRBD2. J gave up 6 bases and V 0 bases, and 6 bases lay outside the gene matches. This CDR3 spans 14 amino acids. Germline V CDR1 and CDR2: SGHDT, YYEEEE.

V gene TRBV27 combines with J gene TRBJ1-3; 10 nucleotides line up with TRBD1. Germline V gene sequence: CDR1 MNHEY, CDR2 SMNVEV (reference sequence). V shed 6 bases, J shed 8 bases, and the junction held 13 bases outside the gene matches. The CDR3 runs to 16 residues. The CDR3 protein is CASRRVVGTGADTIYF. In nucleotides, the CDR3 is TGTGCCAGCAGGCGCGTCGTCGGGACAGGGGCCGACACCATATATTTT.

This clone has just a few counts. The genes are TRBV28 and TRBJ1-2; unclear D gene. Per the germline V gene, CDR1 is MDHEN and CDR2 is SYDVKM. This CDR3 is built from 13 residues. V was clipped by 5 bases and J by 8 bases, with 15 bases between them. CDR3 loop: CASSTPGGRGYTF. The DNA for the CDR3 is TGTGCCAGCAGTACCCCGGGAGGGCGAGGCTACACCTTC.

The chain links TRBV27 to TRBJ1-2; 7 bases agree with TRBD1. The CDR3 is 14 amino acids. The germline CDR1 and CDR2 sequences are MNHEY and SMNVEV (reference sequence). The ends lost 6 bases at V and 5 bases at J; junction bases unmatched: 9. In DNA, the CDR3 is TGTGCCAGCAGCTCCGGGACAGTCCGGTATGGCTACACCTTC. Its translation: CASSSGTVRYGYTF.

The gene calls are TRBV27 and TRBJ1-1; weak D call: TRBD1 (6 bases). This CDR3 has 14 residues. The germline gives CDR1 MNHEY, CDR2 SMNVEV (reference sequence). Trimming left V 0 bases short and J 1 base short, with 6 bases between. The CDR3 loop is CASSLSGGNTEAFF. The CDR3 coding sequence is TGTGCCAGCAGTTTATCAGGGGGGAACACTGAAGCTTTCTTT.

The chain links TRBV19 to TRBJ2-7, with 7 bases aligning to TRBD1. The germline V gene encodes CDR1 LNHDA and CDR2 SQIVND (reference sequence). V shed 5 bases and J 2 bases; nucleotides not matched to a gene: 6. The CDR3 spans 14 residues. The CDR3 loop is CASSDAGTAYEQYF. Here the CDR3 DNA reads TGTGCCAGTAGTGACGCCGGGACAGCCTACGAGCAGTACTTC.

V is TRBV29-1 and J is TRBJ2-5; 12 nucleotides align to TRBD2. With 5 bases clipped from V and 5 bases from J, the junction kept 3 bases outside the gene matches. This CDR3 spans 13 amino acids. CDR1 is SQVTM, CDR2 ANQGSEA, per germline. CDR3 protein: CSVSSGRGETQYF. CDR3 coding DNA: TGCAGCGTTTCTAGCGGGAGGGGGGAGACCCAGTACTTC.

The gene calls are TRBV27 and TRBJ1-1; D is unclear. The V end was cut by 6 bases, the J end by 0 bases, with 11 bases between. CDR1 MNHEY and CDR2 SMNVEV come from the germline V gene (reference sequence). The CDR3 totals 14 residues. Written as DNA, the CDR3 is TGTGCCAGCAGACGTACCGGGTTGAACACTGAAGCTTTCTTT. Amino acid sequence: CASRRTGLNTEAFF.

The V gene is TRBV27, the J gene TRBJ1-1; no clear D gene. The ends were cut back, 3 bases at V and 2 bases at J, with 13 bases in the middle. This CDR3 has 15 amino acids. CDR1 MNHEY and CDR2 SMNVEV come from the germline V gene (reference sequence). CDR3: CASSLWRAPNTEAFF. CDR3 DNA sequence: TGTGCCAGCAGTTTGTGGCGGGCGCCAAACACTGAAGCTTTCTTT.

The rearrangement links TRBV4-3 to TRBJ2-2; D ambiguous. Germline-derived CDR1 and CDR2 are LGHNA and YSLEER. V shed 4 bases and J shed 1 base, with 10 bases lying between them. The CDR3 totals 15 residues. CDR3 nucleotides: TGCGCCAGCAGCCCCCGGTCCTTGAACACCGGGGAGCTGTTTTTT. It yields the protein CASSPRSLNTGELFF.